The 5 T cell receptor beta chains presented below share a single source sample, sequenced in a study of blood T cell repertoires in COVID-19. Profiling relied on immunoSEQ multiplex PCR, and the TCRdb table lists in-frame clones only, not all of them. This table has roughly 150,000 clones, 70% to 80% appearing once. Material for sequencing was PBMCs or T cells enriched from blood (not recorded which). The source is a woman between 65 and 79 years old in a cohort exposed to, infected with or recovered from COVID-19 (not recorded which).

CDR3 coding DNA: TGTGCCAGCAGTTTCCTCACTAGCGGGACCGAGCAGTTCTTC. It yields the protein CASSFLTSGTEQFF. The V and J genes are TRBV27 and TRBJ2-1; 10 bases map to TRBD2. The V gene end was trimmed by 3 bases and the J gene end by 10 bases; junction bases not matched to a gene: 6. Germline V gene lookup returns CDR1 MNHEY and CDR2 SMNVEV (reference sequence). The CDR3 extends over 14 amino acids.

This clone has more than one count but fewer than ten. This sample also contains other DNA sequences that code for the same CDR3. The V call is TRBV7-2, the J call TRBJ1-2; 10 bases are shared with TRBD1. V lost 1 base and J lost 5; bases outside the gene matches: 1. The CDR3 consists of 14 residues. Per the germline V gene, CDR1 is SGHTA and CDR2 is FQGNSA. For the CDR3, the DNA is TGTGCCAGCAGCTTAGGGACAGGGGGGTATGGCTACACCTTC. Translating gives CASSLGTGGYGYTF. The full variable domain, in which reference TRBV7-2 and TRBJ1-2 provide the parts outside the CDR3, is GAGVSQSPSNKVTEKGKDVELRCDPISGHTALYWYRQSLGQGLEFLIYFQGNSAPDKSGLPSDRFSAERTGGSVSTLTIQRTQQEDSAVYLCASSLGTGGYGYTFGSGTRLTVV.

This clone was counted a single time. The CDR3 loop reads CASSLYGMSYGYTF. The CDR3 DNA follows: TGTGCCAGCAGTTTATACGGGATGAGCTATGGCTACACCTTC. The chain combines TRBV28 with TRBJ1-2; D unresolved. CDR3 length equals 14 residues. Trimming pared 1 base from V and 4 bases from J, leaving 10 bases between. Germline V gives CDR1 MDHEN, CDR2 SYDVKM.

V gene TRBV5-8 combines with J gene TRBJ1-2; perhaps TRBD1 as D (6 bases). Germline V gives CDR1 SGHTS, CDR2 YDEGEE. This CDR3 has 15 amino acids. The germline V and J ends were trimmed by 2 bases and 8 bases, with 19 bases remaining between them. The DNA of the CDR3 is TGTGCCAGCAGCTTTTATGCGGGGGGCGAGAAGGGCTACACCTTC. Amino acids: CASSFYAGGEKGYTF.

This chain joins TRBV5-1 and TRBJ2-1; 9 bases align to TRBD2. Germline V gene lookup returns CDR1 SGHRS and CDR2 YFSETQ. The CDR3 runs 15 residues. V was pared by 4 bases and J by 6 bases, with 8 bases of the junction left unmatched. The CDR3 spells CASSPLAGAPNEQFF. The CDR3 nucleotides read TGCGCCAGCAGCCCACTAGCGGGCGCACCCAATGAGCAGTTCTTC.